The T cell receptor (beta chain) under discussion was sequenced for a study of tumor-infiltrating lymphocytes in primary liver carcinoma. Study-wide background: The yield of productive TCRbeta reads per sample was roughly 3.65 to 7.5 million and was similar across tissue types.

A constant-region primer served to make TCR beta cDNA from roughly 480 ng total RNA. Employing slightly modified ARM-PCR, three nested multiplex PCR rounds were run, and these gave rise to the TCR beta libraries. Researchers ran the first two PCR rounds for 9 to 10 cycles each with TRBV1-TRBV30 forward primers and a C-beta reverse primer. TCRdb fed the multiplex PCR reads into MiXCR, producing one record per CDR3 protein. The table has roughly 200,000 distinct CDR3 sequences, around four fifths seen once. The CDR3 is 15 amino acids. CDR1 is SGHNT and CDR2 is YENEEA in the germline V gene. The study co-extracted DNA and RNA from 20-30 mg of unsorted bulk tissue. Resecting the tumor surgically was how the patients' primary liver carcinoma was treated. Findings and limits, study-wide: Researchers report that only about 7-24% of top clones turned up in all five tumor regions.

With respect to this clonotype: Its antigen is not identified. Germline is not matched at one junction end, which may reflect a read error.

This chain joins TRBV11-3 and TRBJ2-3; D remains unclear. Sequencing used tumor tissue from primary liver carcinoma. The receptor's source is a man aged 35 to 55 with primary liver carcinoma and hepatitis B virus infection. CDR3 nucleotide sequence: TGTGCTAGCAGTCCCGGTTGGGGTCCCACAGATACGCAGTATTTT. Translating it yields CASSPGWGPTDTQYF.